This passage covers 20 T cell receptor beta chains from one sample sequenced in a study of technical replicates of blood from a handful of donors. Using immunoSEQ multiplex PCR, the repertoire was profiled, and TCRdb retains in-frame clones only, with some absent. The sample contains 68,000 or so clones, approximately 90% of which appear only once. The sequenced sample consisted of PBMCs. These receptors originate from a human donor in good health. Some clones in this sample may be carry-over from other donors' samples.

This chain uses TRBV4-1 with TRBJ1-2; 12 bases are a match to TRBD1. Germline loops: CDR1 MGHRA, CDR2 YSYEKL. CDR3 size: 15 residues. Trimming cost V 1 base and J 7 bases; bases outside gene matches: 4. The CDR3 DNA reads TGCGCCAGCAGCCAAGGGGACAGGGGGCCCTTTGGCTACACCTTC. Encoded protein: CASSQGDRGPFGYTF.

The V and J genes are TRBV30 and TRBJ2-3, with TRBD2 matching 8 bases. Germline CDR1 reads GTSNPN; CDR2 reads SVGIG (reference sequence). The ends lost 5 bases at V and 11 bases at J; junction bases unmatched: 9. The CDR3 runs 12 residues. DNA for the CDR3: TGTGCCTGGCAGCAGTCGGGGGGGAAGCAGTATTTT. It codes for CAWQQSGGKQYF.

The J gene is TRBJ2-7, the V gene TRBV27; the match to TRBD2 covers 13 bases. The germline V gene encodes CDR1 MNHEY and CDR2 SMNVEV (reference sequence). The ends lost 5 bases at V and 5 bases at J; junction bases unmatched: 9. The CDR3 runs 16 residues. The CDR3 DNA reads as TGTGCCAGCAGTGTACTAGCGGGAGGGCTTTGGGACGAGCAGTACTTC. This codes for CASSVLAGGLWDEQYF.

The count of this clone is one. The genes are TRBV27 and TRBJ1-3, with D unresolved. This CDR3 comprises 17 residues. Germline CDR1 is MNHEY and CDR2 is SMNVEV (reference sequence). The V gene lost 0 bases and the J gene lost 0 bases, with 12 bases spanning the gap. The CDR3 sequence is CASSLSYSRISGNTIYF. CDR3 nucleotides: TGTGCCAGCAGTTTATCATACAGCCGAATCTCTGGAAACACCATATATTTT.

The chain has TRBV18 and TRBJ1-2; D is uncertain. The CDR3 covers 13 residues. The germline V gene encodes CDR1 KGHSH and CDR2 LQKENI. Trimming cost V 3 bases and J 4 bases, with 9 bases left between them. The chain's CDR3 is CASSPPPSYGYTF. CDR3 coding DNA: TGTGCCAGCTCACCGCCGCCCAGCTATGGCTACACCTTC. The whole variable domain, remainder taken from reference TRBV18 and TRBJ1-2, is NAGVMQNPRHLVRRRGQEARLRCSPMKGHSHVYWYRQLPEEGLKFMVYLQKENIIDESGMPKERFSAEFPKEGPSILRIQQVVRGDSAAYFCASSPPPSYGYTFGSGTRLTVV.

This clone was observed once. V and J are TRBV7-2 and TRBJ2-1, with D tentatively TRBD1 (7 bases). The CDR3 consists of 16 residues. Trimming removed 5 bases at V and 8 bases at J, with 22 bases between. Germline V gene sequence: CDR1 SGHTA, CDR2 FQGNSA. The CDR3 DNA follows: TGTGCCAGCAGCCCAGGGGGGACCCCTAAGGTCGATGAGCAGTTCTTC. As protein: CASSPGGTPKVDEQFF.

This rearrangement joins TRBV20-1 to TRBJ2-3; 10 nucleotides match TRBD2. The CDR3 sequence is 11 residues long. Germline CDR1 is DFQATT and CDR2 is SNEGSKA (reference sequence). With 2 bases clipped from V and 13 bases from J, the junction kept 3 bases outside the gene matches. The DNA of the CDR3 is TGCAGTGCTAGACTAGCGGGGGATGAGTATTTT. It yields the protein CSARLAGDEYF.

The chain recombines TRBV30 with TRBJ1-2; 7 bases are shared with TRBD1. V was clipped by 5 bases and J by 8 bases; unmatched bases: 8. CDR3 length: 12 residues. Germline loops: CDR1 GTSNPN, CDR2 SVGIG (reference sequence). The CDR3 DNA follows: TGTGCCTGGCACCAACAGGGGAGCGGCTACACCTTC. The encoded protein is CAWHQQGSGYTF.

The chain is built from TRBV5-1 and TRBJ1-6; TRBD1 matches 9 bases. Germline lookup yields CDR1 SGHRS and CDR2 YFSETQ. The CDR3 sequence is 16 residues long. The junction had 7 bases not matched to a gene; V was cut back by 5 bases and J by 4 bases. This CDR3 is CASRRTGDLYNSPLHF. The CDR3 bases are TGCGCCAGCAGGAGGACAGGGGATCTTTATAATTCACCCCTCCACTTT.

The chain couples TRBV2 to TRBJ1-5; possible D gene TRBD1, 6 bases. Germline assignment: CDR1 SNHLY and CDR2 FYNNEI. There are 15 residues in the CDR3. The germline V and J ends were trimmed by 6 bases and 0 bases, with 12 bases remaining between them. The CDR3 DNA sequence: TGTGCCAGCAGAAGGACAGACGTTAGCAATCAGCCCCAGCATTTT. This encodes CASRRTDVSNQPQHF.

This chain joins TRBV19 and TRBJ1-5, with 9 bases aligning to TRBD1. The CDR3 runs 19 residues. Germline V CDR1 and CDR2: LNHDA, SQIVND (reference sequence). Germline trimming cut 6 bases from V and 4 bases from J; bases unmatched to any gene: 19. DNA of the CDR3: TGTGCCAGTAGGGGGAAGACAGGGGGGCCCTTCTTCTTTAATCAGCCCCAGCATTTT. This gives the protein CASRGKTGGPFFFNQPQHF.

This clone was seen a single time. This sequence joins TRBV9 and TRBJ2-6; 8 bases line up with TRBD1. Trimming cost V 3 bases and J 0 bases; bases outside gene matches: 5. The CDR3 sequence is 17 residues long. Germline values: CDR1 SGDLS, CDR2 YYNGEE. Here the CDR3 reads CASSGGQGSSGANVLTF. The CDR3 DNA reads TGTGCCAGCAGCGGAGGACAGGGAAGCTCTGGGGCCAACGTCCTGACTTTC.

The chain combines TRBV15 with TRBJ1-2, with 10 bases aligning to TRBD1. V lost 0 bases, J lost 4 bases, and 14 bases stayed unmatched. This CDR3 comprises 19 residues. CDR1 and CDR2 (germline): LNHNV, YYDKDF (reference sequence). CDR3 protein: CATSRETRPTGGPGYGYTF. CDR3 in DNA: TGTGCCACCAGCAGAGAGACTAGACCGACAGGGGGCCCCGGCTATGGCTACACCTTC.

The V and J genes are TRBV12-5 and TRBJ1-3; 7 bases match TRBD1. CDR1 and CDR2 from the germline V gene are LGHNT and FRNRAP. The CDR3 contains 12 residues. The ends lost 6 bases at V and 12 bases at J; junction bases unmatched: 8. The DNA of the CDR3 is TGTGCTAGTGGGGAGGGGGCCGAGAGCATATATTTT. Protein sequence: CASGEGAESIYF.

The gene calls are TRBV4-2 and TRBJ2-7; tentative D call: TRBD1 (5 bases). Germline V gene lookup returns CDR1 LGHNA and CDR2 YNFKEQ. V lost 0 bases, J lost 4 bases, and 13 bases lay in between. CDR3 length equals 15 residues. CDR3 in amino acids: CASSQDLREWYEQYF. The CDR3 DNA sequence: TGTGCCAGCAGCCAAGATCTCAGGGAATGGTACGAGCAGTACTTC.

The chain employs TRBV7-8 and TRBJ1-5; D is unresolved. Looked up from germline, CDR1 is SGHVS and CDR2 is FQNEAQ. The CDR3 is 14 residues long. Deletions cut 1 base from V and 6 bases from J, with 10 bases between. The CDR3, as DNA: TGTGCCAGCAGCTTAGACGGAGGGAGTCAGCCCCAGCATTTT. This gives the protein CASSLDGGSQPQHF.

The chain has TRBV2 and TRBJ1-1; 8 nucleotides align to TRBD1. V lost 6 bases to trimming and J lost 5 bases; unmatched junction nucleotides: 8. Germline CDR1 is SNHLY and CDR2 is FYNNEI. The CDR3 has 14 amino acids. The CDR3 nucleotides are TGTGCCAGCAGCCTCGGACAGGGTAAGACTGAAGCTTTCTTT. Translated: CASSLGQGKTEAFF.

V is TRBV9 and J is TRBJ2-5, with D possibly being TRBD1 (6 bases). From germline, CDR1 is SGDLS and CDR2 YYNGEE. Trimming removed 6 bases at V and 4 bases at J, with 16 bases between. The CDR3 covers 14 residues. CDR3 DNA: TGTGCCAGCACCGGCAGGGGTGCGGGAGAGACCCAGTACTTC. Protein product: CASTGRGAGETQYF.

The chain couples TRBV2 to TRBJ1-4; maybe TRBD1 (5 bases). The V and J ends lost 6 bases and 8 bases respectively, with 19 bases between them. Germline V gives CDR1 SNHLY, CDR2 FYNNEI. This CDR3 is 15 amino acids long. Here the CDR3 reads CASSAQGLFGEKLFF. The DNA for the CDR3 is TGTGCCAGCAGCGCCCAGGGTTTATTCGGGGAAAAACTGTTTTTT. Supplemented by reference TRBV2 and TRBJ1-4, the full variable domain reads EPEVTQTPSHQVTQMGQEVILRCVPISNHLYFYWYRQILGQKVEFLVSFYNNEISEKSEIFDDQFSVERPDGSNFTLKIRSTKLEDSAMYFCASSAQGLFGEKLFFGSGTQLSVL.

V gene TRBV7-8 combines with J gene TRBJ1-1; 8 bases agree with TRBD1. V lost 4 bases to trimming and J lost 4 bases; unmatched junction nucleotides: 17. The germline V gene has CDR1 SGHVS and CDR2 FQNEAQ. CDR3 size: 18 residues. The CDR3 is CASSSKGTGAFVGTEAFF. CDR3 in DNA: TGTGCCAGCAGCTCGAAGGGGACAGGCGCCTTTGTGGGCACTGAAGCTTTCTTT.